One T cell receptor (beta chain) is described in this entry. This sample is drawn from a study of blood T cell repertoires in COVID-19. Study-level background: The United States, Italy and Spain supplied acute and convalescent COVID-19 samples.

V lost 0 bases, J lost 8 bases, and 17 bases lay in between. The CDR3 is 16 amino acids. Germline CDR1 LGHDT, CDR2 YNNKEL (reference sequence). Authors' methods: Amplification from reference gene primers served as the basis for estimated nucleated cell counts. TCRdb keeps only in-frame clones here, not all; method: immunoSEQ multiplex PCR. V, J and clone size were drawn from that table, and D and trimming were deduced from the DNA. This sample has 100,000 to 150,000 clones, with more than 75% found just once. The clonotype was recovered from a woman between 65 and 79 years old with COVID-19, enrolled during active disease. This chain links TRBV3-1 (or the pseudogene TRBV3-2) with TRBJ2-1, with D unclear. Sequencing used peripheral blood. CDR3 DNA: TGTGCCAGCAGCCAAGATTATAGCCCCACGAGTGATGAGCAGTTCTTC. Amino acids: CASSQDYSPTSDEQFF.